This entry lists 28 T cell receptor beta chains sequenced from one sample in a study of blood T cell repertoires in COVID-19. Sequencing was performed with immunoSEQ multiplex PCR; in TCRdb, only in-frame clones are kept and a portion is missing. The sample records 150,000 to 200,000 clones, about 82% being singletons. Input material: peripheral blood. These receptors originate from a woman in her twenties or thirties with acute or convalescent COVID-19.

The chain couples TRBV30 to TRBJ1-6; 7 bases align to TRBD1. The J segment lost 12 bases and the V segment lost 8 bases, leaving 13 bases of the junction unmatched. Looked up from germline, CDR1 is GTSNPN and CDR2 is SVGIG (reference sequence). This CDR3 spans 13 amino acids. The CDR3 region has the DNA TGTGCCCGACAGGGACAAAGTGGGGAACCCCTCCACTTT. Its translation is CARQGQSGEPLHF.

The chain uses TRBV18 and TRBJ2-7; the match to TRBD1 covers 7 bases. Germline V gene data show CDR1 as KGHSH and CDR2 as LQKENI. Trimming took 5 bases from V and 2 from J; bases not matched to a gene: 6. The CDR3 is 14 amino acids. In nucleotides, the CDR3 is TGTGCCAGCTCAACGGGACAGCCGCCCTACGAGCAGTACTTC. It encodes CASSTGQPPYEQYF.

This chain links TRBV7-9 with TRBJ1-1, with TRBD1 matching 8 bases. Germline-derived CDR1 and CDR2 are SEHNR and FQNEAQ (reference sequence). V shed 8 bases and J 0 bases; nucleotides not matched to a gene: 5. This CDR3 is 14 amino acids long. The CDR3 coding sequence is TGTGCCAGCGAGACAGGGGATATGAACACTGAAGCTTTCTTT. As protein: CASETGDMNTEAFF.

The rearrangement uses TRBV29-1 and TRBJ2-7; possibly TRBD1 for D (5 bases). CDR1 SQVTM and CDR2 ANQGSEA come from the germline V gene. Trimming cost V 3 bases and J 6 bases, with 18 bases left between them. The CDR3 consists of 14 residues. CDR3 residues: CSVEGPDRLGEQYF. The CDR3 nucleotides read TGCAGCGTTGAGGGGCCTGACAGATTGGGCGAGCAGTACTTC.

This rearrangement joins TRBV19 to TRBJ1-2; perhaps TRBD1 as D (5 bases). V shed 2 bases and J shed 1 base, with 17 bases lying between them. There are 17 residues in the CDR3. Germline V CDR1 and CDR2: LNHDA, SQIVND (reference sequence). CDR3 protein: CASSITGEFSLNYGYTF. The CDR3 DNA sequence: TGTGCCAGTAGTATAACGGGGGAGTTCTCGCTTAACTATGGCTACACCTTC.

The CDR3 DNA is TGTGCCAGCAGCCCCCCGCAGGGGGGTAACTATGGCTACACCTTC. Translating gives CASSPPQGGNYGYTF. The chain is built from TRBV5-8 and TRBJ1-2, with 7 bases lining up with TRBD1. This CDR3 spans 15 amino acids. Germline V gene data show CDR1 as SGHTS and CDR2 as YDEGEE. With 4 bases clipped from V and 1 base from J, the junction kept 7 bases outside the gene matches.

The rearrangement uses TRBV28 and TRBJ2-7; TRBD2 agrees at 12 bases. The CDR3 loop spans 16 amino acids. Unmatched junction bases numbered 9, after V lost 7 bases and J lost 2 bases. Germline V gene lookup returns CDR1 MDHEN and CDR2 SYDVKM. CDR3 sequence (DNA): TGTGCCAGCACTCCTAGCGGGGGGGCCTTCACCTACGAGCAGTACTTC. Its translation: CASTPSGGAFTYEQYF.

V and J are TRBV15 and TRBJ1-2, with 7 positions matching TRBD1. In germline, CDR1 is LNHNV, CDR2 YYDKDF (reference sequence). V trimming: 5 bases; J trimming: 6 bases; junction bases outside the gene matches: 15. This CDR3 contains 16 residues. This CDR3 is CATSDPSGTVHNGYTF. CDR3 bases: TGTGCCACCAGCGATCCCTCAGGGACAGTTCATAATGGCTACACCTTC. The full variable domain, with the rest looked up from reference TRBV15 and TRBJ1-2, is DAMVIQNPRYQVTQFGKPVTLSCSQTLNHNVMYWYQQKSSQAPKLLFHYYDKDFNNEADTPDNFQSRRPNTSFCFLDIRSPGLGDTAMYLCATSDPSGTVHNGYTFGSGTRLTVV.

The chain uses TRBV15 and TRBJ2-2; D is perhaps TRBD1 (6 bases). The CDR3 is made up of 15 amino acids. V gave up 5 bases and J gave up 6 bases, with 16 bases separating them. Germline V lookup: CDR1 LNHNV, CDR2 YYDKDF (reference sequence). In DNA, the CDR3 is TGTGCCACCAGCGGAGTGGTCAGGGGCGCCGGGGAGCTGTTTTTT. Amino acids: CATSGVVRGAGELFF.

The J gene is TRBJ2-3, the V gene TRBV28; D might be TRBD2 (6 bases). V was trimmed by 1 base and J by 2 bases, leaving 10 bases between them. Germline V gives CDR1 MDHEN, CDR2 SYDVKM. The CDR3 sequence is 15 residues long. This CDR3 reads CASSLLGGNTDTQYF. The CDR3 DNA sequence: TGTGCCAGCAGTTTATTGGGCGGGAACACAGATACGCAGTATTTT.

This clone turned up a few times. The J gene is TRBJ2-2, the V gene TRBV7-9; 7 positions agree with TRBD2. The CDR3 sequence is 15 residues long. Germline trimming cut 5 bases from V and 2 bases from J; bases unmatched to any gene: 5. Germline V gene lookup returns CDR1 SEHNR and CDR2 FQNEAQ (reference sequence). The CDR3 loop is CASSVSGPNTGELFF. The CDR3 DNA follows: TGTGCCAGCAGCGTTAGCGGGCCAAACACCGGGGAGCTGTTTTTT.

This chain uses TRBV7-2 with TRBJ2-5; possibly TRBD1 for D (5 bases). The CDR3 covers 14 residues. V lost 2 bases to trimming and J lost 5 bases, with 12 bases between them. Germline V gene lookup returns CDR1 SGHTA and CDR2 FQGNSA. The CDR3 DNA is TGTGCCAGCAGCTTAAACCACAGGACCGAGACCCAGTACTTC. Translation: CASSLNHRTETQYF. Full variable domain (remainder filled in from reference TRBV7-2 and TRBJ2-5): GAGVSQSPSNKVTEKGKDVELRCDPISGHTALYWYRQSLGQGLEFLIYFQGNSAPDKSGLPSDRFSAERTGGSVSTLTIQRTQQEDSAVYLCASSLNHRTETQYFGPGTRLLVL.

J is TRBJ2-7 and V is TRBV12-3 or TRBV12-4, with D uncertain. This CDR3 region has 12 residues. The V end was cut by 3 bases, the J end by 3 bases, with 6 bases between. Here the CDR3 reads CASSFVDYEQYF. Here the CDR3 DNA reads TGTGCCAGCAGTTTTGTAGACTACGAGCAGTACTTC.

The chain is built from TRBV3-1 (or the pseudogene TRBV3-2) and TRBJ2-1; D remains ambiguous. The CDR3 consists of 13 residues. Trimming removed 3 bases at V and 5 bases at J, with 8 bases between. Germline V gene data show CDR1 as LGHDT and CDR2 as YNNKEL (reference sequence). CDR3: CASSHWADNEQFF. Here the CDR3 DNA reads TGTGCCAGCAGCCATTGGGCCGACAATGAGCAGTTCTTC.

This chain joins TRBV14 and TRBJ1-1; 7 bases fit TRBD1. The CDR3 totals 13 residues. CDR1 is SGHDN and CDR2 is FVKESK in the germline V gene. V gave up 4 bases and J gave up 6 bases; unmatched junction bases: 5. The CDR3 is CASSRGTAAEAFF. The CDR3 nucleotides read TGTGCCAGCAGCCGGGGGACAGCCGCTGAAGCTTTCTTT.

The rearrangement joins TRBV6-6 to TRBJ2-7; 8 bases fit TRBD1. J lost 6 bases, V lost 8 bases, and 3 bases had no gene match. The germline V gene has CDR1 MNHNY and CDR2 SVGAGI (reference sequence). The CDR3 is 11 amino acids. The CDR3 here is CASGTGGEQYF. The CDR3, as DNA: TGTGCCAGCGGGACAGGAGGCGAGCAGTACTTC.

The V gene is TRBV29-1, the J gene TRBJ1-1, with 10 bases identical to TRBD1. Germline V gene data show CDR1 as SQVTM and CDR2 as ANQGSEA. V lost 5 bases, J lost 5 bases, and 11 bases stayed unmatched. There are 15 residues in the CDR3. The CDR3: CSVQLIDRGQTEAFF. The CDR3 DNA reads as TGCAGCGTTCAGCTTATTGACAGGGGGCAAACTGAAGCTTTCTTT.

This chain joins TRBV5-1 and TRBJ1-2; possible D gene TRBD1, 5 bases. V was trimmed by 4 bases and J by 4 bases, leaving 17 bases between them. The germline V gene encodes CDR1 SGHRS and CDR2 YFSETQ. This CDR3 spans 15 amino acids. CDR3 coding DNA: TGCGCCAGCAGCCAAAGCCGCACAGGCCCCTATGGCTACACCTTC. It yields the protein CASSQSRTGPYGYTF.

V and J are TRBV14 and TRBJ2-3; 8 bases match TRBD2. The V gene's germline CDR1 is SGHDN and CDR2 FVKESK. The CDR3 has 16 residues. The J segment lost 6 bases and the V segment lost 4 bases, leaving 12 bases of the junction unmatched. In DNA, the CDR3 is TGTGCCAGCAGCCCTCTGACTAGCGACTGGGCCGATACGCAGTATTTT. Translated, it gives CASSPLTSDWADTQYF.

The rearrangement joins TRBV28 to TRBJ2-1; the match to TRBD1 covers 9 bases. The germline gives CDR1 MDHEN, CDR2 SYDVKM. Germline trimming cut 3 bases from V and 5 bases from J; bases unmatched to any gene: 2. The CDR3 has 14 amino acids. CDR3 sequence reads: CASSFGDRDNEQFF. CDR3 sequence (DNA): TGTGCCAGCAGTTTTGGGGACAGGGACAATGAGCAGTTCTTC.

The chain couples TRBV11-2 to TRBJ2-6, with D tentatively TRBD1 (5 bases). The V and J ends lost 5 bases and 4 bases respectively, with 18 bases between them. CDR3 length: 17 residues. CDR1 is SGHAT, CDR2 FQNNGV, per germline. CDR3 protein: CASSPQGYKGGANVLTF. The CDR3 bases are TGTGCCAGCAGCCCCCAAGGTTATAAGGGGGGGGCCAACGTCCTGACTTTC.

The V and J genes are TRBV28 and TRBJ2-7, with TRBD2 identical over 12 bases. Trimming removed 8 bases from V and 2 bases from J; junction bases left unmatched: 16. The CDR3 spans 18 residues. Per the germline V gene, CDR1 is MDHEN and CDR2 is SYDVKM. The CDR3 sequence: CASGPFPGLAGPPYEQYF. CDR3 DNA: TGTGCCAGCGGCCCTTTCCCGGGACTAGCGGGCCCCCCCTACGAGCAGTACTTC.

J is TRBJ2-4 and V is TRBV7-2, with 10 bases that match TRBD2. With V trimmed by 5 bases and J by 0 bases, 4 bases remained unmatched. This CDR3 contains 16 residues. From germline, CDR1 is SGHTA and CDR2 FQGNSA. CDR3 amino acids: CASSRVAGGAKNIQYF. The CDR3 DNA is TGTGCCAGCAGCCGTGTAGCGGGAGGAGCCAAAAACATTCAGTACTTC.

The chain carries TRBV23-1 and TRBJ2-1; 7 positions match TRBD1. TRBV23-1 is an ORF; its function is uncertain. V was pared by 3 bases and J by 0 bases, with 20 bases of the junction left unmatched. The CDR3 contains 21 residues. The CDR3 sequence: CASSQIPFRTGANSSYNEQFF. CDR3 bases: TGCGCCAGCAGTCAGATTCCTTTCCGGACAGGAGCTAATAGCTCCTACAATGAGCAGTTCTTC.

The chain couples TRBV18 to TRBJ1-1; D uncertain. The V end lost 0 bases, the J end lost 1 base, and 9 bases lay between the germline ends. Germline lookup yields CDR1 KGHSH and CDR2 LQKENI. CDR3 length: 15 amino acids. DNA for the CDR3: TGTGCCAGCTCACCACCGGGCCAATCGAACACTGAAGCTTTCTTT. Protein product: CASSPPGQSNTEAFF.

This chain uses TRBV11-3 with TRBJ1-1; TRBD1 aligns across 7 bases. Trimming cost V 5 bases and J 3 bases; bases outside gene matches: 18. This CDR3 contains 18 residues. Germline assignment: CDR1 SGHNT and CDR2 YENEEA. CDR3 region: CASSNRDREEYTYTEAFF. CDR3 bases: TGTGCCAGCAGCAACCGCGACAGGGAGGAGTATACGTACACTGAAGCTTTCTTT.

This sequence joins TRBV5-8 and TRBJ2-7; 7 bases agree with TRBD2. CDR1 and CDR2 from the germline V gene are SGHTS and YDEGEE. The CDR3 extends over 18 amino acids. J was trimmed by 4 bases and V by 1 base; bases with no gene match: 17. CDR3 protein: CASSLFWGKRGSRYEQYF. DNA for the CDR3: TGTGCCAGCAGCTTGTTTTGGGGGAAACGCGGGAGCCGGTACGAGCAGTACTTC.

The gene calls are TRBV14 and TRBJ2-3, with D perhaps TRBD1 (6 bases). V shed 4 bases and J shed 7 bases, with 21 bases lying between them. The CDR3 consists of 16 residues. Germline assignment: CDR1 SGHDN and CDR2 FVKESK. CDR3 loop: CASSPLGAPDRYTQYF. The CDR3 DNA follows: TGTGCCAGCAGCCCGCTGGGGGCGCCGGACAGATATACGCAGTATTTT.